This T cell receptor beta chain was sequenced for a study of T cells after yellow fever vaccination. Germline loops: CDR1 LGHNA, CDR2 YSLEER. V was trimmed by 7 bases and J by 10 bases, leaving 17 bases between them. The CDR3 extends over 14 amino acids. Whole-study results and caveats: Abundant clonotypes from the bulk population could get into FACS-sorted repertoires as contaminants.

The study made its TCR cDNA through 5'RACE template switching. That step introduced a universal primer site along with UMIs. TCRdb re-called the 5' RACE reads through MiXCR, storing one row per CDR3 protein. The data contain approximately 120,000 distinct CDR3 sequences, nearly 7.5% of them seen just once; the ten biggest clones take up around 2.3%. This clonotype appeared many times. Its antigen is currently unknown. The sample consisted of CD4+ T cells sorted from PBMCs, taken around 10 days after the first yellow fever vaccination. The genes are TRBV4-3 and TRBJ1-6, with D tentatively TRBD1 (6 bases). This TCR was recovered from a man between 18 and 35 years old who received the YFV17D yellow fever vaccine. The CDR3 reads CASKGDRFESPLHF. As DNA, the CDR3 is TGCGCCAGCAAGGGAGACAGGTTTGAATCACCCCTCCACTTT.